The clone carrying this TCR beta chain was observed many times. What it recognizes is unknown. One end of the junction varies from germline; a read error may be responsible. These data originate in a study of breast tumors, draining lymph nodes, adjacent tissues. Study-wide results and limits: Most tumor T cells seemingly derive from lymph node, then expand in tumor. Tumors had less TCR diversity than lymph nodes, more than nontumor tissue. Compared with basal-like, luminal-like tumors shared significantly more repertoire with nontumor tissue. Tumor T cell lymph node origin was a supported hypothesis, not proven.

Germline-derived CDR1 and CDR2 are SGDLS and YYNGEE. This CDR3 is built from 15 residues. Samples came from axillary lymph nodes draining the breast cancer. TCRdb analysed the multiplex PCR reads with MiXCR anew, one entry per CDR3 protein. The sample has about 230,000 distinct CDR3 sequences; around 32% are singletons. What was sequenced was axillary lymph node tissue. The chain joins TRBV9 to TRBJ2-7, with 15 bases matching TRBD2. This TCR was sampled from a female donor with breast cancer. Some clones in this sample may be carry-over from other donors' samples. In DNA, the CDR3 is TGTGCCAGCAGCGAAACCGGGACTAGCGGGAGGACGATCGTCTTC. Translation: CASSETGTSGRTIVF.